This is a list of T cell receptor beta chains from one sample in a study of blood T cell repertoires in COVID-19. The repertoire was sequenced with immunoSEQ multiplex PCR; TCRdb's copy has only in-frame clones and lacks some. The data contain roughly 140,000 clones, about 81% of them seen just once; the ten biggest clones take up around 7.9%. The sample comprised PBMCs or T cells enriched from blood (not recorded which). These receptors came from a middle-aged man who had recovered from COVID-19. Each CDR3 is given with its conserved first and last residue. The D gene is left open where the match is weak. Expanded clones are given a class, and other clones once, few, many or no size at all.

CDR3 DNA | CDR3 protein | J gene | clone size | D gene | V gene
TGTGCCAGCAGCCGGGGGACAGGGGCGGGAGCTTTCTTT | CASSRGTGAGAFF | TRBJ1-1 | few | TRBD1 | TRBV3-1/TRBV3-2
TGCAGCGTTGGACCCGGGTTGAACACTGAAGCTTTCTTT | CSVGPGLNTEAFF | TRBJ1-1 | . | . | TRBV29-1
TGTGCCAGCAGCTCCGCGACAGGGTACTACTACGAGCAGTACTTC | CASSSATGYYYEQYF | TRBJ2-7 | . | TRBD1 | TRBV5-5
TGCGCCAGCAGCTTGGCCTGGGGGGGCTACACAGATACGCAGTATTTT | CASSLAWGGYTDTQYF | TRBJ2-3 | . | . | TRBV5-1
TGTGCCAGCTCACCAAGGCAGGCAACAGGGGCTGGAAACACCATATATTTT | CASSPRQATGAGNTIYF | TRBJ1-3 | . | TRBD1 | TRBV18
TGCAGCGCCCGGATAGCGGGGGGGAACACCGGGGAGCTGTTTTTT | CSARIAGGNTGELFF | TRBJ2-2 | . | TRBD2 | TRBV29-1
TGTGCCAGCAGTTCGGTCAATTCACCCCTCCACTTT | CASSSVNSPLHF | TRBJ1-6 | . | . | TRBV27
TGTGCCAGTAGTACTAGGAACGAGCAGTACTTC | CASSTRNEQYF | TRBJ2-7 | . | . | TRBV19
TGTGCCAGCAGTTTTACAGATAACACTGAAGCTTTCTTT | CASSFTDNTEAFF | TRBJ1-1 | . | . | TRBV12-3/TRBV12-4
TGTGCCAGCAGCCCGGGATGGACAGGGTTGAGGGGTGAATATGAAGCTTTCTTT | CASSPGWTGLRGEYEAFF | TRBJ1-1 | . | TRBD1 | TRBV14
TGCGCCAGCAGCTTTGCACTAGCGGGGGCCACAGATACGCAGTATTTT | CASSFALAGATDTQYF | TRBJ2-3 | . | TRBD2 | TRBV5-1
TGTGCCAGCAGCCTGAGCTCCTACGAGCAGTACTTC | CASSLSSYEQYF | TRBJ2-7 | . | . | TRBV7-8
TGTGCCAGCAGCCCGAGCGGGGTAGGGCAGCCCCAGCATTTT | CASSPSGVGQPQHF | TRBJ1-5 | . | . | TRBV9
TGTGCCAGCTCACTTGGGACAGGGGGCGATTCATTCTCCTACGAGCAGTACTTC | CASSLGTGGDSFSYEQYF | TRBJ2-7 | . | TRBD1 | TRBV18
TGTGCCAGCAGGGACGAGGGCTACGAGCAGTACTTC | CASRDEGYEQYF | TRBJ2-7 | . | . | TRBV12-3/TRBV12-4
TGTGCCAGCAGTCGGGACATAGGCCTCACAGATACGCAGTATTTT | CASSRDIGLTDTQYF | TRBJ2-3 | . | . | TRBV6-6
TGTGCCAGCAGCTGGCTTGGGGTGACTAGCGGGGGTACCGGGGAGCTGTTTTTT | CASSWLGVTSGGTGELFF | TRBJ2-2 | . | TRBD2 | TRBV7-8
TGTGCCAGCAGCTGGGCCCCCGAGCTTAGTGAGACCCAGTACTTC | CASSWAPELSETQYF | TRBJ2-5 | . | . | TRBV5-5
TGTGCTAGTGGTTTGAGGGGCTACGAGCAGTACTTC | CASGLRGYEQYF | TRBJ2-7 | . | . | TRBV12-5
TGTGCCAGCAGAGTTATGACAGGCGCAGAAAGGGGACCCCTCCACTTT | CASRVMTGAERGPLHF | TRBJ1-6 | . | . | TRBV2
TGTGCCACCAGCAGAGACCCGCGGGGGGGTAACACCGGGGAGCTGTTTTTT | CATSRDPRGGNTGELFF | TRBJ2-2 | . | TRBD2 | TRBV15
TGTGCCAGCAGCTCGATGGGACAGGGGATCAACGAGCAGTACTTC | CASSSMGQGINEQYF | TRBJ2-7 | . | TRBD1 | TRBV7-9
TGTGCCAGCTCAGAGGCGTACGAGCAGTACTTC | CASSEAYEQYF | TRBJ2-7 | once | . | TRBV18
TGCGCCAGCAGCCCGGGACAGGGGGCCCCCTACGAGCAGTACTTC | CASSPGQGAPYEQYF | TRBJ2-7 | . | TRBD1 | TRBV5-1
TGTGCCAGCTCACCACAGGGACAGGGAAACGGGGAGCTGTTTTTT | CASSPQGQGNGELFF | TRBJ2-2 | . | TRBD1 | TRBV18
TGTGCCAGCAGTTACGGGCTAGCGGGGAACACCGGGGAGCTGTTTTTT | CASSYGLAGNTGELFF | TRBJ2-2 | . | TRBD2 | TRBV6-5
TGTGCCAGCAGTGAATCAGGGGTGGGTAATCAGCCCCAGCATTTT | CASSESGVGNQPQHF | TRBJ1-5 | . | . | TRBV6-1
TGTGCCAGCAGTGCAAGGAGGAGACAGGGATATGAAAAACTGTTTTTT | CASSARRRQGYEKLFF | TRBJ1-4 | . | TRBD1 | TRBV2
TGCGCCAGCAGCTTGGCCACAGGGTTGGGCGACACTGAAGCTTTCTTT | CASSLATGLGDTEAFF | TRBJ1-1 | few | . | TRBV5-1
TGTGCCAGCAGCTTAGGGGTGGGGGGGCCCCAAAACAATGAGCAGTTCTTC | CASSLGVGGPQNNEQFF | TRBJ2-1 | many | . | TRBV11-2
TGTGCCAGCAGCACCCCAGGGGGAGCAGAGACCCAGTACTTC | CASSTPGGAETQYF | TRBJ2-5 | . | . | TRBV21-1
TGTGCCAGCAGCCGTGACAGGGGGTGGAATTCACCCCTCCACTTT | CASSRDRGWNSPLHF | TRBJ1-6 | . | TRBD1 | TRBV7-8
TGTGCCAGCAGATCAACAGGGGGACCTAATGAAAAACTGTTTTTT | CASRSTGGPNEKLFF | TRBJ1-4 | . | TRBD1 | TRBV5-6
TGTGCCGTAAGGGGTCTCGGGACTGCGAACTATGGCTACACCTTC | CAVRGLGTANYGYTF | TRBJ1-2 | . | . | TRBV19